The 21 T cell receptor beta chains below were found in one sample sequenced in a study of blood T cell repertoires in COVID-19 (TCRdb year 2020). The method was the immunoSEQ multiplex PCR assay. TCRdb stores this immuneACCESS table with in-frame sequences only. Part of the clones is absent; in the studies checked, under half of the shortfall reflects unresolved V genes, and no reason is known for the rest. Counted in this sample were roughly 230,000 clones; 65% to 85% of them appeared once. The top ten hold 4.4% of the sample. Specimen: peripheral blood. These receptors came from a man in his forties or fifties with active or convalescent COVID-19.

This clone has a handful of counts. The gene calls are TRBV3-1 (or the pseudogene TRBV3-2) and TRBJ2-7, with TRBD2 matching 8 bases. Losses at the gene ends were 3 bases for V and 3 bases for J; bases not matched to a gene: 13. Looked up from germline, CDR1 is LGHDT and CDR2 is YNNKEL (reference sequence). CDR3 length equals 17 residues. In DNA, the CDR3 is TGTGCCAGCAGCCAGCCCCTGGGGGCGGGGGGCGGCTACGAGCAGTACTTC. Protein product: CASSQPLGAGGGYEQYF.

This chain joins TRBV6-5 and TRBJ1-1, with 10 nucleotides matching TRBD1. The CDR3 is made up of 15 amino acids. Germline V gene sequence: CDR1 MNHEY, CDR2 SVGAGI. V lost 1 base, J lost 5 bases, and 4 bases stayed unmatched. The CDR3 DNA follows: TGTGCCAGCAGTTACTGGGGACAGGGGAGGACTGAAGCTTTCTTT. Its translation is CASSYWGQGRTEAFF.

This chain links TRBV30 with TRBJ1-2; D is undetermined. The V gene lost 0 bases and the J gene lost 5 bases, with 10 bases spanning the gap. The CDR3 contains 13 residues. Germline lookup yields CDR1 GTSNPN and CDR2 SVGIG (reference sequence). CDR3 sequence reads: CAWSVLMTYGYTF. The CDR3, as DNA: TGTGCCTGGAGTGTCCTAATGACTTATGGCTACACCTTC.

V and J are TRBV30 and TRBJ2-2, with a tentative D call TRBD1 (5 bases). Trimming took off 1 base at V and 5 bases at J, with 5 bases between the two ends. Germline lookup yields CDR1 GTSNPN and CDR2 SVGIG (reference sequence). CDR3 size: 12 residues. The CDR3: CAWSGQTGELFF. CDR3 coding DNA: TGTGCCTGGAGTGGACAGACCGGGGAGCTGTTTTTT. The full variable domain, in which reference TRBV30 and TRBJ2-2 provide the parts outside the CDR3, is SQTIHQWPATLVQPVGSPLSLECTVEGTSNPNLYWYRQAAGRGLQLLFYSVGIGQISSEVPQNLSASRPQDRQFILSSKKLLLSDSGFYLCAWSGQTGELFFGEGSRLTVL.

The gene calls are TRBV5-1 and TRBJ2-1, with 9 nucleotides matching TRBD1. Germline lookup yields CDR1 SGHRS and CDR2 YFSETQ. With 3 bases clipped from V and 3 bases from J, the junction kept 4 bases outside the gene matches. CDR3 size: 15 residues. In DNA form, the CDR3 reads TGCGCCAGCAGCTCGACAGGGGGAATCTACAATGAGCAGTTCTTC. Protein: CASSSTGGIYNEQFF.

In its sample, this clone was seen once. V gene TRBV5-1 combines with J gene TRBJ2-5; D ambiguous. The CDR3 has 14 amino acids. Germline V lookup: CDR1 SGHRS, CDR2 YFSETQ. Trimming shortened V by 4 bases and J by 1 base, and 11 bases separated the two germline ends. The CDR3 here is CASSPGSIQETQYF. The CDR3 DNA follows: TGCGCCAGCAGCCCCGGGTCCATCCAAGAGACCCAGTACTTC.

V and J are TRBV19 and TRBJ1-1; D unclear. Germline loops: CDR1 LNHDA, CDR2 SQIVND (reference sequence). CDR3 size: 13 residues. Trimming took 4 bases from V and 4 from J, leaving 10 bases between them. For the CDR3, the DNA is TGTGCCAGTAGTAACCAGAGGAGCACTGAAGCTTTCTTT. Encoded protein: CASSNQRSTEAFF.

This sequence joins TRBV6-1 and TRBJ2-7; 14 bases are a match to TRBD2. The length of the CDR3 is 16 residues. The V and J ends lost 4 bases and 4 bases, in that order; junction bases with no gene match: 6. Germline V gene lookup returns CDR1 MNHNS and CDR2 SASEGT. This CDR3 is CASSAVGLAGVYEQYF. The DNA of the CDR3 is TGTGCCAGCAGTGCCGTGGGACTAGCGGGGGTTTACGAGCAGTACTTC.

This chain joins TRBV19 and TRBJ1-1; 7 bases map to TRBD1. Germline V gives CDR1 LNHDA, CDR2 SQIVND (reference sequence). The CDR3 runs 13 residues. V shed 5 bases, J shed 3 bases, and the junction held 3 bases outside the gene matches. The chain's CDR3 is CASSFGTDTEAFF. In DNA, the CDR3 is TGTGCCAGTAGTTTCGGGACAGACACTGAAGCTTTCTTT.

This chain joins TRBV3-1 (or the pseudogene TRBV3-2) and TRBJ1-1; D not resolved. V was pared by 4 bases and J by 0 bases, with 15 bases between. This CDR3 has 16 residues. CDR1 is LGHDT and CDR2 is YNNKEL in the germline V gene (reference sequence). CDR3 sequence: CASSPRTAPVNTEAFF. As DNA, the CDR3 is TGTGCCAGCAGCCCTCGGACTGCCCCAGTGAACACTGAAGCTTTCTTT.

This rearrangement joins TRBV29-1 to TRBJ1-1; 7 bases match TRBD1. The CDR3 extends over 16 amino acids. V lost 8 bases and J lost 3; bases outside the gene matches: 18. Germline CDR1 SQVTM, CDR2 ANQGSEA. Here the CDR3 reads CSIHPTTGVRDTEAFF. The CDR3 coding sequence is TGCAGCATTCACCCCACCACAGGGGTTCGAGACACTGAAGCTTTCTTT.

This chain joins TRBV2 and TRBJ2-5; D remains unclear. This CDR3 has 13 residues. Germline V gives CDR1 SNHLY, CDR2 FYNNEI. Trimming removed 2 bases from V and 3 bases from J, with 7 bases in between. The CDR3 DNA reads TGTGCCAGCAGTGAACTCGTAGAAGAGACCCAGTACTTC. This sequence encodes CASSELVEETQYF.

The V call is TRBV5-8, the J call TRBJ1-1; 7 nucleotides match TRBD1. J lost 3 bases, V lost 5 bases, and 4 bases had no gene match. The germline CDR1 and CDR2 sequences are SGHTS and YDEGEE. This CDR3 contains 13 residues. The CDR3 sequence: CASSFDRDTEAFF. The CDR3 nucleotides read TGTGCCAGCAGTTTCGACAGGGACACTGAAGCTTTCTTT.

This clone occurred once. The CDR3 bases are TGTGCCAGCAGCTCCAGGGTTATGCAGTATTTT. Translating it yields CASSSRVMQYF. The V and J genes are TRBV11-2 and TRBJ2-3; a possible D gene is TRBD1 (5 bases). This CDR3 spans 11 amino acids. V was shortened by 4 bases and J by 11 bases, with 10 bases between the two germline ends. Germline V CDR1 and CDR2: SGHAT, FQNNGV. Combining the CDR3 with reference TRBV11-2 and TRBJ2-3 gives the whole variable domain EAGVAQSPRYKIIEKRQSVAFWCNPISGHATLYWYQQILGQGPKLLIQFQNNGVVDDSQLPKDRFSAERLKGVDSTLKIQPAKLEDSAVYLCASSSRVMQYFGPGTRLTVL.

CDR3 protein: CASSRDRATDTQYF. CDR3 nucleotides: TGTGCCAGCTCACGGGACAGAGCCACAGATACGCAGTATTTT. The V gene is TRBV18, the J gene TRBJ2-3; 7 bases are shared with TRBD1. This CDR3 has 14 residues. The ends lost 4 bases at V and 2 bases at J; junction bases unmatched: 3. The germline V gene has CDR1 KGHSH and CDR2 LQKENI.

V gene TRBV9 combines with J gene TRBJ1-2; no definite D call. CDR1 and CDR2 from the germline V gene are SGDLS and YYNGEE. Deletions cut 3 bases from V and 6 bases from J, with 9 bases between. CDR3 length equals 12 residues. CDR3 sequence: CASSAPGNGYTF. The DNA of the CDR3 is TGTGCCAGCAGCGCCCCAGGTAATGGCTACACCTTC.

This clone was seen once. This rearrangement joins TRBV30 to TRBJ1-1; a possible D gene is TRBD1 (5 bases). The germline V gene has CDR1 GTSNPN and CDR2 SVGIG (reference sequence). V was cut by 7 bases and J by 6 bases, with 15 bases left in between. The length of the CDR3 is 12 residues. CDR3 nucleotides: TGTGCCTTCGCCCGGGGGTATCCTGAAGCTTTCTTT. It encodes CAFARGYPEAFF.

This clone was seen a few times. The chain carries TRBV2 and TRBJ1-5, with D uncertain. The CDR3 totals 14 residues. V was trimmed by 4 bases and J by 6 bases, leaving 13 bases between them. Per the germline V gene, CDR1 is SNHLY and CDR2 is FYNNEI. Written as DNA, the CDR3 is TGTGCCAGCAGTGTGAGGCATGAGGGTCAGCCCCAGCATTTT. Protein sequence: CASSVRHEGQPQHF.

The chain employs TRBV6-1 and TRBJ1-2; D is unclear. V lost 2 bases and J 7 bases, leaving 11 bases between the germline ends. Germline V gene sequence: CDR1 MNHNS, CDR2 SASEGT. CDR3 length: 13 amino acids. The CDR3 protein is CASSETRTTGYTF. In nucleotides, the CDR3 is TGTGCCAGCAGTGAAACCAGAACCACTGGCTACACCTTC.

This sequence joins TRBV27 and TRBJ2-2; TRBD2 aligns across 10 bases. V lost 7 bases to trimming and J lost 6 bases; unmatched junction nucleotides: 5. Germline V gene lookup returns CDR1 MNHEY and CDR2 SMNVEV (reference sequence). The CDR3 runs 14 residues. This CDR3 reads CASKQRGGSGELFF. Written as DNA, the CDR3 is TGTGCCAGCAAACAGCGGGGGGGCTCCGGGGAGCTGTTTTTT.

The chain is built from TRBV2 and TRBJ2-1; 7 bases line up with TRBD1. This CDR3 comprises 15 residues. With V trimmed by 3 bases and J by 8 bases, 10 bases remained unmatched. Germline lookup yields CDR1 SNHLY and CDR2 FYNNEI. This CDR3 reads CASSDGTATNYEQFF. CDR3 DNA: TGTGCCAGCAGTGACGGGACAGCTACTAATTATGAGCAGTTCTTC. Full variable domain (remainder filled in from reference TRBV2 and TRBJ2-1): EPEVTQTPSHQVTQMGQEVILRCVPISNHLYFYWYRQILGQKVEFLVSFYNNEISEKSEIFDDQFSVERPDGSNFTLKIRSTKLEDSAMYFCASSDGTATNYEQFFGPGTRLTVL.